A selection of T cell receptor beta chains follows, all from one sample in a study of cytomegalovirus exposure and HLA in healthy donors. The protocol was immunoSEQ multiplex PCR, while the TCRdb copy is restricted to in-frame clones and leaves out a portion. Of about 170,000 clones in the sample, 77% were seen once. Material: PBMCs. Receptor source: a woman between 25 and 40 years old in good health and CMV-seropositive. Each CDR3 is given with its conserved first and last residue. D genes are given only for firm matches. Clone size is given for some rows only: seen once, a few or many times, or a class if the clone is expanded.

>TRBV18|TRBJ1-5|-|TRBD1|15
CASSPAGGSNQPQHF
TGTGCCAGCTCACCGGCAGGGGGAAGCAATCAGCCCCAGCATTTT
>TRBV4-2|TRBJ1-1|-|-|14
CASSQGLGPTEAFF
TGTGCCAGCAGCCAAGGGTTGGGGCCCACTGAAGCTTTCTTT
>TRBV9|TRBJ2-7|few|-|16
CASSVSTPSAGYEQYF
TGTGCCAGCAGCGTATCCACTCCGTCCGCCGGCTACGAGCAGTACTTC
>TRBV6-6|TRBJ1-4|-|-|16
CASLTRRGYSNEKLFF
TGTGCCAGCCTAACCCGAAGGGGGTATTCTAATGAAAAACTGTTTTTT
>TRBV6-6|TRBJ1-3|-|-|14
CASSKGRPGNTIYF
TGTGCCAGCAGTAAGGGGAGGCCTGGAAACACCATATATTTT
>TRBV6-6|TRBJ2-5|-|TRBD2|13
CASSYGRAETQYF
TGTGCCAGCAGTTACGGGAGGGCAGAGACCCAGTACTTC
>TRBV5-1|TRBJ2-1|-|-|16
CASSLEPGSPYNEQFF
TGCGCCAGCAGCTTGGAACCGGGGTCCCCCTACAATGAGCAGTTCTTC
>TRBV29-1|TRBJ2-3|-|TRBD1|14
CSVAETGITDTQYF
TGCAGCGTTGCGGAGACAGGGATCACAGATACGCAGTATTTT
>TRBV11-3|TRBJ2-1|-|TRBD1|15
CASSFRTGGGNEQFF
TGTGCCAGCAGCTTCCGGACAGGGGGAGGCAATGAGCAGTTCTTC
>TRBV6-5|TRBJ2-1|-|-|14
CASGSVRGFREQFF
TGTGCCAGCGGCTCGGTGAGAGGTTTCCGAGAGCAGTTCTTC
>TRBV2|TRBJ1-4|-|-|15
CASGPRTVQNEKLFF
TGTGCCAGCGGGCCGAGGACAGTTCAGAATGAAAAACTGTTTTTT
>TRBV5-1|TRBJ2-3|-|-|15
CASRPPSSGTDTQYF
TGCGCCAGCAGGCCCCCTAGTTCTGGCACAGATACGCAGTATTTT
>TRBV29-1|TRBJ2-3|once|TRBD1|14
CSVGPGQATDTQYF
TGCAGCGTTGGGCCGGGACAGGCAACAGATACGCAGTATTTT
>TRBV18|TRBJ2-5|-|-|14
CASSLMDSQETQYF
TGTGCCAGCTCACTCATGGACAGTCAAGAGACCCAGTACTTC
>TRBV19|TRBJ2-1|-|-|14
CASSSGPANDEQFF
TGTGCCAGTTCCAGCGGGCCCGCGAATGATGAGCAGTTCTTC
>TRBV5-1|TRBJ1-3|-|TRBD1|15
CASSLDRGTGNTIYF
TGCGCCAGCAGCTTGGACAGGGGGACCGGAAACACCATATATTTT
>TRBV25-1|TRBJ1-1|few|-|13
CASSEFKNTEAFF
TGTGCCAGCAGTGAATTCAAGAACACTGAAGCTTTCTTT
>TRBV19|TRBJ2-3|-|-|12
CASRGGTDTQYF
TGTGCCAGTCGTGGAGGCACAGATACGCAGTATTTT
>TRBV20-1|TRBJ2-7|-|-|11
CSAETEAGQYF
TGCAGTGCCGAGACGGAGGCCGGGCAGTACTTC
>TRBV11-2|TRBJ2-2|-|-|15
CASSPGTPNTGELFF
TGTGCCAGCAGCCCCGGGACTCCGAACACCGGGGAGCTGTTTTTT
>TRBV5-1|TRBJ2-2|-|-|14
CASSWGGETGELFF
TGCGCCAGCAGCTGGGGAGGTGAGACCGGGGAGCTGTTTTTT
>TRBV5-5|TRBJ2-3|few|-|14
CASSPQGGTDTQYF
TGTGCCAGCAGCCCCCAAGGGGGCACAGATACGCAGTATTTT
>TRBV27|TRBJ2-2|-|-|15
CASSFGGFDTGELFF
TGTGCCAGCAGTTTCGGCGGATTTGACACCGGGGAGCTGTTTTTT
>TRBV25-1|TRBJ1-4|-|TRBD1|14
CASGGQENWEKLFF
TGTGCCAGCGGAGGACAGGAGAATTGGGAAAAACTGTTTTTT
>TRBV11-3|TRBJ1-1|-|-|14
CASSLDRGNTEAFF
TGTGCCAGCAGCCTAGACCGAGGGAACACTGAAGCTTTCTTT
>TRBV5-1|TRBJ2-5|few|TRBD2|15
CASSLGTSAQETQYF
TGCGCCAGCAGCTTAGGGACTAGCGCACAAGAGACCCAGTACTTC
>TRBV28|TRBJ2-3|once|-|15
CASSSLGGGTDTQYF
TGTGCCAGCAGTTCCTTGGGAGGTGGCACAGATACGCAGTATTTT
>TRBV7-9|TRBJ2-1|-|TRBD1|14
CASSRGQNYNEQFF
TGTGCCAGCAGCCGGGGACAGAACTACAATGAGCAGTTCTTC
>TRBV10-3|TRBJ2-7|-|TRBD2|16
CAISEVGASGIPEQYF
TGTGCCATCAGTGAGGTCGGGGCTAGCGGGATTCCCGAGCAGTACTTC
>TRBV28|TRBJ2-1|-|TRBD2|14
CAIQLARNYNEQFF
TGTGCCATACAACTAGCGAGAAATTACAATGAGCAGTTCTTC
>TRBV2|TRBJ2-1|-|TRBD1|13
CASRGTGSNEQFF
TGTGCCAGCAGGGGGACAGGATCCAATGAGCAGTTCTTC
>TRBV10-1|TRBJ2-2|few|-|13
CASAPGVTGELFF
TGCGCCAGCGCGCCGGGAGTCACCGGGGAGCTGTTTTTT
>TRBV15|TRBJ1-5|-|TRBD1|15
CATSRGGQVNQPQHF
TGTGCCACCAGCAGAGGCGGACAGGTCAATCAGCCCCAGCATTTT
>TRBV19|TRBJ2-1|-|TRBD1|13
CASRFDRDNEQFF
TGTGCCAGTAGATTCGACAGGGACAATGAGCAGTTCTTC
>TRBV5-6|TRBJ2-5|-|TRBD2|15
CASSLEAGGQETQYF
TGTGCCAGCAGCTTGGAAGCGGGAGGGCAAGAGACCCAGTACTTC
>TRBV30|TRBJ1-2|-|-|11
CAWRKLHPPRF
TGTGCCTGGAGAAAGCTCCATCCACCCCGTTTC
>TRBV2|TRBJ2-5|-|TRBD2|14
CASRTSGRVETQYF
TGTGCCAGCAGGACTAGCGGGAGGGTGGAGACCCAGTACTTC
>TRBV28|TRBJ1-4|-|-|15
CASIEDFATNEKLFF
TGTGCCAGCATCGAGGACTTTGCAACTAATGAAAAACTGTTTTTT
>TRBV30|TRBJ2-2|once|-|12
CAWSVQVGELFF
TGTGCCTGGAGTGTACAGGTCGGGGAGCTGTTTTTT
>TRBV28|TRBJ2-7|few|-|14
CASSPGDTAYEQYF
TGTGCCAGCAGCCCCGGAGATACTGCCTACGAGCAGTACTTC
>TRBV27|TRBJ1-4|-|TRBD1|18
CASSPGQGQRSTNEKLFF
TGTGCCAGCAGTCCTGGACAGGGGCAGCGGTCAACTAATGAAAAACTGTTTTTT
>TRBV30|TRBJ2-7|-|TRBD2|17
CAWSTETSGSRAYEQYF
TGTGCCTGGAGCACCGAAACTAGCGGGAGTCGGGCCTACGAGCAGTACTTC
>TRBV27|TRBJ2-5|-|TRBD1|13
CASSLDRQETQYF
TGTGCCAGCAGTTTGGACAGGCAAGAGACCCAGTACTTC
>TRBV7-9|TRBJ2-7|-|-|14
CASSLSESSYEQYF
TGTGCCAGCAGCTTATCGGAGAGCTCCTACGAGCAGTACTTC
>TRBV7-9|TRBJ2-3|-|TRBD2|18
CASSQTGGRAGGTDTQYF
TGTGCCAGCAGCCAAACGGGCGGGAGGGCCGGGGGCACAGATACGCAGTATTTT
>TRBV6-5|TRBJ2-1|-|TRBD1|16
CASSSFPGQGYNEQFF
TGTGCCAGCAGTTCTTTTCCGGGACAGGGATACAATGAGCAGTTCTTC
>TRBV11-3|TRBJ1-1|once|TRBD1|18
CASSLEGGGQGMNTEAFF
TGTGCCAGCAGCTTAGAAGGGGGAGGACAGGGGATGAACACTGAAGCTTTCTTT
>TRBV2|TRBJ1-1|-|-|14
CASSAWTQNTEAFF
TGTGCCAGCAGCGCTTGGACACAGAACACTGAAGCTTTCTTT
>TRBV7-3|TRBJ1-3|few|TRBD1|15
CASSLMGQTGNTIYF
TGTGCCAGCAGCTTGATGGGACAGACAGGAAACACCATATATTTT
>TRBV29-1|TRBJ2-7|-|-|13
CSVPIGLPYEQYF
TGCAGCGTCCCAATTGGACTCCCCTACGAGCAGTACTTC
>TRBV7-7|TRBJ2-5|-|TRBD2|15
CASSHGLAGQETQYF
TGTGCCAGCAGCCATGGACTAGCGGGACAAGAGACCCAGTACTTC
>TRBV28|TRBJ1-5|-|TRBD1|16
CASSYFGQVLNQPQHF
TGTGCCAGCAGTTACTTCGGACAGGTTTTAAATCAGCCCCAGCATTTT
>TRBV7-6|TRBJ1-4|-|TRBD1|14
CASSSRGQNEKLFF
TGTGCCAGCAGCTCCCGGGGACAGAATGAAAAACTGTTTTTT
>TRBV9|TRBJ2-1|-|TRBD2|17
CASSVGGGASGRPQQFF
TGTGCCAGCAGCGTAGGTGGGGGGGCTAGCGGGAGGCCCCAGCAGTTCTTC